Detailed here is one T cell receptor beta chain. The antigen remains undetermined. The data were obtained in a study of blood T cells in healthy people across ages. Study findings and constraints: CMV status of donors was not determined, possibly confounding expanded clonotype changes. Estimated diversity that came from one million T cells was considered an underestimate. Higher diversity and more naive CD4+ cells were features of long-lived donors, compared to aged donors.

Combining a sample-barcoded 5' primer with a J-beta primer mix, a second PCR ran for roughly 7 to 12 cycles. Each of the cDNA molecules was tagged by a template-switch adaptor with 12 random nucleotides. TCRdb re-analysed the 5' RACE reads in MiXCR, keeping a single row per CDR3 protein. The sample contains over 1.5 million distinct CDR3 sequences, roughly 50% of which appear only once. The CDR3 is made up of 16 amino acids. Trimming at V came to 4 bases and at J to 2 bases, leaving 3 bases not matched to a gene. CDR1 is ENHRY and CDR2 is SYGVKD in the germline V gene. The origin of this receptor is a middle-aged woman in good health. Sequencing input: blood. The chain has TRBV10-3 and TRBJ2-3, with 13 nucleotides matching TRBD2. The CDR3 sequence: CAISGTSGGHTDTQYF. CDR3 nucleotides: TGTGCCATCAGTGGGACTAGCGGGGGCCACACAGATACGCAGTATTTT.